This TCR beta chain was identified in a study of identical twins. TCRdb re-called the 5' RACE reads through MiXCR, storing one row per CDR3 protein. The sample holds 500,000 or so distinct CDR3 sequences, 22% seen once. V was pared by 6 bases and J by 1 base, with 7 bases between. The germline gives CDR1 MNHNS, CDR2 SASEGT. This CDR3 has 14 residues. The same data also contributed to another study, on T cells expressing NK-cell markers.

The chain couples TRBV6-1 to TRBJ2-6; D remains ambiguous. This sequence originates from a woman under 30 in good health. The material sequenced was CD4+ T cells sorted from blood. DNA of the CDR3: TGTGCCAGCAGCCGTAGTTCTGGGGCCAACGTCCTGACTTTC. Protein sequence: CASSRSSGANVLTF.